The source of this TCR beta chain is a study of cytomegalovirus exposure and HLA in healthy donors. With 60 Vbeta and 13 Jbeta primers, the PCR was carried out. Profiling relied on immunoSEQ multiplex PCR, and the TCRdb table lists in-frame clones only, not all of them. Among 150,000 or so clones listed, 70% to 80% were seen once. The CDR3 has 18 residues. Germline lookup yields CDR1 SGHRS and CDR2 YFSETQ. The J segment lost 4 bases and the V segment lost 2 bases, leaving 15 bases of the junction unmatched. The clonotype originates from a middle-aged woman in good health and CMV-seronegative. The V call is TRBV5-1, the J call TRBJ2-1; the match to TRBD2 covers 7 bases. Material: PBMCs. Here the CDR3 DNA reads TGCGCCAGCAGCTTCGGGGTTCCCGGGGGGACGGGGTACAATGAGCAGTTCTTC. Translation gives CASSFGVPGGTGYNEQFF.